What follows describes a single T cell receptor (beta chain). Trimming removed 2 bases at V and 1 base at J, with 9 bases between. In germline, CDR1 is DFQATT, CDR2 SNEGSKA (reference sequence). There are 13 residues in the CDR3. Sequencing of TCR beta was performed on blood CD8+ T cells and on blood CD4+ T cells. Both CD4+ and CD8+ T cells were negatively isolated, and TEMRA cells underwent FACS enrichment. The RNA, roughly 0.45 to 1 ug, was put through reverse transcription using random hexamers. With immunoSEQ multiplex PCR, TCR beta CDR3 was amplified across 54 Vbeta and 13 Jbeta. One entry per CDR3 protein results from TCRdb running MiXCR on the immunoSEQ multiplex PCR reads. The sample shows approximately 75,000 distinct CDR3 sequences, over 90% of them seen only once. These data originate in a study of CD8 T cells in Susac syndrome.

V gene TRBV20-1 combines with J gene TRBJ2-7; D might be TRBD2 (6 bases). Sequencing was done on a sample of CD8+ T cells from PBMCs. The sequence was obtained from a human donor in good health. DNA of the CDR3: TGCAGTGCTAGATCGGAGGGGTCCTACGAGCAGTACGTC. Its translation: CSARSEGSYEQYV.